This is a list of T cell receptor beta chains from one sample in a study of a mutant IDH1 vaccine in newly diagnosed glioma. For these TCRs, the target antigens are not known. The method was immunoSEQ multiplex PCR; TCRdb's version includes in-frame clones alone and lacks a portion of them. This table holds 53,000 or so clones, around 80% found once. This specimen was PBMCs, taken from a glioma patient whose treatment included an IDH1 peptide vaccine. These receptors were collected from a man between 50 and 59 years old with glioma. The conserved cysteine and the conserved F or W are not part of the CDR3 here.

v_gene	len	j_gene	CDR3aa
TRBV6-5	13	TRBJ2-1	ASRPPSGGYNEQF
TRBV9	13	TRBJ1-4	ASGLGGLEGEKLF
TRBV29-1	11	TRBJ1-2	SVGDRGLFGYT
TRBV20-1	9	TRBJ2-7	SAPVWGEQY
TRBV5-1	14	TRBJ2-5	ASSLAVTLGAETQY
TRBV4-1	13	TRBJ2-1	ASSQDPGQGLGQF
TRBV10-2	12	TRBJ2-1	ASIGLANYNEQF
TRBV18	11	TRBJ1-2	ASSPNPRDGYT
TRBV13	16	TRBJ2-3	ASRASGGLAGSTDTQY
TRBV5-4	14	TRBJ1-2	ASSSQYGLGNYGYT
TRBV7-9	12	TRBJ2-5	ASSSSKGGETQY
TRBV27	12	TRBJ1-2	ASSYTDRDYGYT
TRBV9	13	TRBJ1-1	ASSVEAGRNTEAF
TRBV6-5	13	TRBJ1-1	ASSATGGGNTEAF
TRBV6-1	11	TRBJ1-2	ASRVTWHYGYT
TRBV23-1	18	TRBJ1-5	ASSQYRRGRSREGNQPQH
TRBV9	12	TRBJ1-4	ASSAGGWGEKLF
TRBV6-6	13	TRBJ1-2	ASSYNRDLGVGYT
TRBV6-5	13	TRBJ1-4	ASRTSGRSDEKLF
TRBV4-1	14	TRBJ1-2	ASSRLPGDRGSSYT
TRBV6-5	10	TRBJ1-2	ASSSPPKGVT
TRBV5-4	11	TRBJ1-1	ASSFQLNTEAF
TRBV4-3	14	TRBJ1-4	ASSQERGGRHEKLF
TRBV9	14	TRBJ2-1	ASSVGPGTPSNEQF
TRBV29-1	10	TRBJ2-5	SVVGAQETQY
TRBV6-5	10	TRBJ2-2	ASRDGAGELF
TRBV27	13	TRBJ2-1	ASSSPGEGENEQF
TRBV5-1	12	TRBJ1-2	ASSLAAQTYGYT
TRBV4-1	14	TRBJ1-2	ASSQGFGTSNYGYT
TRBV5-6	14	TRBJ2-3	ASSSTFGGGTDTQY
TRBV6-6	12	TRBJ1-2	ASSYEGANYGYT
TRBV6-5	11	TRBJ2-1	ASKRGGWDEQF
TRBV6-1	11	TRBJ1-1	ASSGTGMTEAF
TRBV30	13	TRBJ1-5	AWSSRGQTNQPQH
TRBV28	10	TRBJ2-7	ATQGEGYEQY
TRBV27	12	TRBJ1-5	ASSLQGVGQPQH
TRBV6-6	12	TRBJ1-1	ASSYVQQNTEAF
TRBV14	11	TRBJ2-7	ASSQEGRGEQY
TRBV9	15	TRBJ2-1	ASSDPGGTSGGNEQF
TRBV5-1	14	TRBJ2-6	ASSLYGGTGANVLT
TRBV27	13	TRBJ2-5	ASSLSVDPQETQY
TRBV30	12	TRBJ2-5	AWSPGTNQETQY
TRBV5-8	13	TRBJ2-1	ASSPAGGLDNEQF
TRBV9	17	TRBJ2-2	ASSVEGVLGFLNPGELF
TRBV7-2	11	TRBJ1-5	ASSLAIYQPQH
TRBV18	13	TRBJ2-2	ASSPGDKHTGELF